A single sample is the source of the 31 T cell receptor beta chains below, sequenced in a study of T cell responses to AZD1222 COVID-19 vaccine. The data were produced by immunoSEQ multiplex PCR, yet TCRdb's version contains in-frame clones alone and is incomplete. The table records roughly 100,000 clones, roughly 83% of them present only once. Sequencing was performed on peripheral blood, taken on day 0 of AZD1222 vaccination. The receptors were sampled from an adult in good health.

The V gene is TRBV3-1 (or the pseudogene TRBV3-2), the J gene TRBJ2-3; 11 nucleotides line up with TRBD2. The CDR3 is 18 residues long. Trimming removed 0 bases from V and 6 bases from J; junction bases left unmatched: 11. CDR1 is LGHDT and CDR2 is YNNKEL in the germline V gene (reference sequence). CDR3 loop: CASSQDLGSGGAGDTQYF. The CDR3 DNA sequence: TGTGCCAGCAGCCAAGATCTCGGTAGCGGGGGGGCCGGGGATACGCAGTATTTT.

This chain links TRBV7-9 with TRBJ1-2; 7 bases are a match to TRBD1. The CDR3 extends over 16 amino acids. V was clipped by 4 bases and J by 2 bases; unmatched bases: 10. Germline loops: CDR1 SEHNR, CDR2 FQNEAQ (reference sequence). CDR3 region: CASSSEPRDSNYGYTF. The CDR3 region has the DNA TGTGCCAGCAGCTCAGAACCGAGGGACAGCAACTATGGCTACACCTTC.

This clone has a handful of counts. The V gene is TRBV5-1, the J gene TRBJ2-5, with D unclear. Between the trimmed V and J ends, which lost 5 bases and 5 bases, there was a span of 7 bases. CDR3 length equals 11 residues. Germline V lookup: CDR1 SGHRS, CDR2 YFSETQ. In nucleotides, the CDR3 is TGCGCCAGCAGGGCAGAGGAGACCCAGTACTTC. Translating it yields CASRAEETQYF. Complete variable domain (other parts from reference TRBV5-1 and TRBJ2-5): KAGVTQTPRYLIKTRGQQVTLSCSPISGHRSVSWYQQTPGQGLQFLFEYFSETQRNKGNFPGRFSGRQFSNSRSEMNVSTLELGDSALYLCASRAEETQYFGPGTRLLVL.

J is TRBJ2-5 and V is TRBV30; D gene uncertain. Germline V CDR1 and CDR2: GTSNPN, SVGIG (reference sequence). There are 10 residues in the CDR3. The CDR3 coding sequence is TGTGCATGTCGTACAGAGACCCAGTACTTC. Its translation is CACRTETQYF.

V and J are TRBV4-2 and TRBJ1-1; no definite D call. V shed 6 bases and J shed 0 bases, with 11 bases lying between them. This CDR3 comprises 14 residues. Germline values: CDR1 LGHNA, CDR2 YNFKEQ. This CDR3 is CASRPSDMNTEAFF. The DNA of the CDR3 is TGTGCCAGCAGACCTAGCGACATGAACACTGAAGCTTTCTTT.

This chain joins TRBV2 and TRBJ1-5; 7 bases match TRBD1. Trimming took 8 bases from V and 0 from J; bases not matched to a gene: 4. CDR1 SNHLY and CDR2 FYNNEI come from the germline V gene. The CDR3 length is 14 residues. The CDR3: CASGGQYSNQPQHF. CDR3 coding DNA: TGTGCCAGCGGGGGACAGTATAGCAATCAGCCCCAGCATTTT.

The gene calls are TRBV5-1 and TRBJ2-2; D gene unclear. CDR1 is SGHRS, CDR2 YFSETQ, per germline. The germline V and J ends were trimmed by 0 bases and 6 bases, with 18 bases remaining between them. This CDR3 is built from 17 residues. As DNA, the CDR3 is TGCGCCAGCAGCTTGGAAGTGGGGTGGACCGTGGCCGGGGAGCTGTTTTTT. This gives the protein CASSLEVGWTVAGELFF.

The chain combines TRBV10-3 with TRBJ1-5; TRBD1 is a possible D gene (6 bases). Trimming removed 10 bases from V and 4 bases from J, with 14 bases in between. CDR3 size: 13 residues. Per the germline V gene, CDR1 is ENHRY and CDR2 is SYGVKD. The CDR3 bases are TGTGCCAGCAACAGGGAGGTTAATCAGCCCCAGCATTTT. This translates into CASNREVNQPQHF.

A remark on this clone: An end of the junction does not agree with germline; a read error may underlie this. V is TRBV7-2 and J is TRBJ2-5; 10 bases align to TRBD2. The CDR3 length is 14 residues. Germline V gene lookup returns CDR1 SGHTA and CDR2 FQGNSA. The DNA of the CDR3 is TGTGCCAGCAGCCTAGCGGGAGTTTGGGAGACCCAGTACTTC. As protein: CASSLAGVWETQYF.

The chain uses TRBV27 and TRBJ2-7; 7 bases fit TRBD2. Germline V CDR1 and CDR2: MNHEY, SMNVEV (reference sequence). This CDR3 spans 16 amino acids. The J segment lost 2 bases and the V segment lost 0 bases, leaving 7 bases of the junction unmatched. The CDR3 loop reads CASSLSGGGSAYEQYF. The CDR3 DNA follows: TGTGCCAGCAGTTTATCAGGTGGCGGGAGTGCCTACGAGCAGTACTTC.

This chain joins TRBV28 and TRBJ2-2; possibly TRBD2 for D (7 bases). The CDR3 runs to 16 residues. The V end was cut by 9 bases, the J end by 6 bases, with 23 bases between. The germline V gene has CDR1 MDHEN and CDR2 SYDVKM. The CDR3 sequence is CARPSGRGRVSGELFF. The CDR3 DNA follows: TGTGCCAGACCCTCGGGGCGGGGGCGAGTATCCGGGGAGCTGTTTTTT.

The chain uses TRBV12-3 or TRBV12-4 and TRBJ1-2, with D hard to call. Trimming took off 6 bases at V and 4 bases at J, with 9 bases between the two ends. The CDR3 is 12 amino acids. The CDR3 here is CASSYRVYGYTF. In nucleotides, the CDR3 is TGTGCCAGCAGCTACAGAGTCTATGGCTACACCTTC.

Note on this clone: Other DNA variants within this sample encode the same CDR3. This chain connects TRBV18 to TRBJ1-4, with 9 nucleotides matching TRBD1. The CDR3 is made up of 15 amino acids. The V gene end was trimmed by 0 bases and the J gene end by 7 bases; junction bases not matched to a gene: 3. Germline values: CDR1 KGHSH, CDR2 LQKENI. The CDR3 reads CASSPPDRGSEKLFF. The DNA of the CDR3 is TGTGCCAGCTCACCACCGGACAGGGGTTCTGAAAAACTGTTTTTT.

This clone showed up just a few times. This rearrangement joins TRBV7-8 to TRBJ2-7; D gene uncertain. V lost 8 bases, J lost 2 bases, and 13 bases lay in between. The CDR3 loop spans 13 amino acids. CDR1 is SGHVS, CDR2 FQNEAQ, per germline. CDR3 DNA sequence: TGTGCCAGCGGGATTACGGCCGCCTACGAGCAGTACGTC. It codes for CASGITAAYEQYV.

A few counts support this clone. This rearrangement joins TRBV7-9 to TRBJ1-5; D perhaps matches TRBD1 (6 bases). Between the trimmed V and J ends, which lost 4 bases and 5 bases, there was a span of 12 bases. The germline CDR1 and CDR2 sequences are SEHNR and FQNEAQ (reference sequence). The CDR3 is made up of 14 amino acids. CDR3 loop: CASSSMDSHQPQHF. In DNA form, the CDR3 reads TGTGCCAGCAGCTCCATGGACAGTCATCAGCCCCAGCATTTT. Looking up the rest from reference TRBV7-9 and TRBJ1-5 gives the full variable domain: DTGVSQNPRHKITKRGQNVTFRCDPISEHNRLYWYRQTLGQGPEFLTYFQNEAQLEKSRLLSDRFSAERPKGSFSTLEIQRTEQGDSAMYLCASSSMDSHQPQHFGDGTRLSIL.

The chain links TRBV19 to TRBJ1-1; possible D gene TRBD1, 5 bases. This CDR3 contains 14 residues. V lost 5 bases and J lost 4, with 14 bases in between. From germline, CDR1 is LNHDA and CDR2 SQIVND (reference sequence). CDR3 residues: CASSWTRVATEAFF. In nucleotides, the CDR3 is TGTGCCAGTAGTTGGACACGAGTCGCCACTGAAGCTTTCTTT.

CDR3 sequence reads: CASGNGGLNQPQHF. The CDR3 DNA is TGTGCCAGCGGCAATGGGGGGTTAAATCAGCCCCAGCATTTT. This chain links TRBV28 with TRBJ1-5; a weak D match, TRBD1 (5 bases). V lost 8 bases to trimming and J lost 4 bases, with 15 bases between them. Germline values: CDR1 MDHEN, CDR2 SYDVKM. This CDR3 region has 14 residues.

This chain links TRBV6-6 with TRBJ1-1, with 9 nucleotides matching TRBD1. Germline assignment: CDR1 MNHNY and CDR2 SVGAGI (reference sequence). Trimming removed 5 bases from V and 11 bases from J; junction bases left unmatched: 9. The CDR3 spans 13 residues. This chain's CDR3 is CASSARDRVMAFF. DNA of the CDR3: TGTGCCAGCAGTGCCCGGGACAGGGTTATGGCTTTCTTT.

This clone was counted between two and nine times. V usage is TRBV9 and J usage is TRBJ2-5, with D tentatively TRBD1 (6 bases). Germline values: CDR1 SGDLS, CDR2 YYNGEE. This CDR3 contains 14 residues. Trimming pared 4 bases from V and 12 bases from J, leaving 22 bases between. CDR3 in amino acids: CASSPSNREPTKYF. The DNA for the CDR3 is TGTGCCAGCAGCCCCAGCAACAGGGAACCAACAAAGTACTTC.

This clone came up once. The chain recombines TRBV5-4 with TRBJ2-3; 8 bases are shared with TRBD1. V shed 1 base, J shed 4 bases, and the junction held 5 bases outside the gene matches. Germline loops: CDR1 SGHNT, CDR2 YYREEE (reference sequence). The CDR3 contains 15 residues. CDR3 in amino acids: CASSLPGQASDTQYF. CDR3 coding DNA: TGTGCCAGCAGCTTGCCGGGACAGGCGTCAGATACGCAGTATTTT.

The CDR3 DNA reads TGTGCCAGCAGCCTAGACCGGGACAGGGGAGGGGGGAGCAATCAGCCCCAGCATTTT. Translated, it gives CASSLDRDRGGGSNQPQHF. The V call is TRBV2, the J call TRBJ1-5, with TRBD1 matching over 10 bases. The CDR3 has 19 amino acids. The germline CDR1 and CDR2 sequences are SNHLY and FYNNEI. V dropped 6 bases and J dropped 1; count of bases not matched to a gene: 15. Based on the CDR3 plus reference TRBV2 and TRBJ1-5, the full variable domain is EPEVTQTPSHQVTQMGQEVILRCVPISNHLYFYWYRQILGQKVEFLVSFYNNEISEKSEIFDDQFSVERPDGSNFTLKIRSTKLEDSAMYFCASSLDRDRGGGSNQPQHFGDGTRLSIL.

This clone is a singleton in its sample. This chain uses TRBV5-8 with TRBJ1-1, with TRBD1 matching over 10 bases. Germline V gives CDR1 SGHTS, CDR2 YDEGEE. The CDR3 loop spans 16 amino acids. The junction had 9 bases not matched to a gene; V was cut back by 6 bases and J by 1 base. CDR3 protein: CASMGPWDRGNTEAFF. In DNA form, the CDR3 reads TGTGCCAGCATGGGGCCGTGGGACAGGGGGAACACTGAAGCTTTCTTT.

In DNA form, the CDR3 reads TGTGCCATCAGTGCGGGGTTACAAGAAGAAAAACTGTTTTTT. Translating it yields CAISAGLQEEKLFF. The V call is TRBV10-3, the J call TRBJ1-4; D gene ambiguous. Germline-derived CDR1 and CDR2 are ENHRY and SYGVKD. The CDR3 consists of 14 residues. Trimming stripped 4 bases from V and 8 bases from J, with 14 bases between.

CDR3 bases: TGCGCCAGCACTCCCGAAGGAGGCGTTAACTATGGCTACACCTTC. It specifies CASTPEGGVNYGYTF. V and J are TRBV5-1 and TRBJ1-2, with D hard to call. The germline V gene has CDR1 SGHRS and CDR2 YFSETQ. The CDR3 totals 15 residues. V was pared by 6 bases and J by 1 base, with 16 bases between.

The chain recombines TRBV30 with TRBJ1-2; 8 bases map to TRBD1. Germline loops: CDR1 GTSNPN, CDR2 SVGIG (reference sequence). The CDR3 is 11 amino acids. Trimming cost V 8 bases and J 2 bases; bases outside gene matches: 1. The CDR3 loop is CARQGNYGYTF. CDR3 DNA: TGTGCCAGACAGGGGAACTATGGCTACACCTTC.

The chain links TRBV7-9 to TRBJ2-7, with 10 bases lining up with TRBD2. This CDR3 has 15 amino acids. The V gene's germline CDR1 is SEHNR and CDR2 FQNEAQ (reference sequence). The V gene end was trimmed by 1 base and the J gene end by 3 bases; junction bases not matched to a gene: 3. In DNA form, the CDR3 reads TGTGCCAGCAGCTTAGGTAGCGGGAGGTTCTACGAGCAGTACTTC. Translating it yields CASSLGSGRFYEQYF.

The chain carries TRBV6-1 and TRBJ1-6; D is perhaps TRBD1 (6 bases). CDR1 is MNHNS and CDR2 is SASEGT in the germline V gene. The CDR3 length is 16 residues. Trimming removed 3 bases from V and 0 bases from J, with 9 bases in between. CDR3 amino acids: CASSEGTSSYNSPLHF. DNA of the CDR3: TGTGCCAGCAGTGAGGGGACATCCTCCTATAATTCACCCCTCCACTTT.

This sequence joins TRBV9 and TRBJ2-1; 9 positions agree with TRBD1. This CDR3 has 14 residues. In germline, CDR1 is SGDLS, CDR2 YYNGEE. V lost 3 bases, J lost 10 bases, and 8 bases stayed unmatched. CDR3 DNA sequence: TGTGCCAGCAGCGCCCGGGACAGGGTAGGCGAGCAGTTCTTC. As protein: CASSARDRVGEQFF.

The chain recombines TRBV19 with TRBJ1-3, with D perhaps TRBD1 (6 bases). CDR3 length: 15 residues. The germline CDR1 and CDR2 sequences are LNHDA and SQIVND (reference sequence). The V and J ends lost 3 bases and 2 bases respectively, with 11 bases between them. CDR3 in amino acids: CASSITGKAGNTIYF. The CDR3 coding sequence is TGTGCCAGTAGTATTACAGGGAAGGCTGGAAACACCATATATTTT.

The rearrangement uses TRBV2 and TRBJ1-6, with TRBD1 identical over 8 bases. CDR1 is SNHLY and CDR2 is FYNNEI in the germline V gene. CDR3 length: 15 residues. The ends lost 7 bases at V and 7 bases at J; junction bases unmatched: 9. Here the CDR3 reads CASKPDRGGNSPLHF. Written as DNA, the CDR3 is TGTGCCAGCAAGCCCGACAGGGGAGGAAATTCACCCCTCCACTTT.

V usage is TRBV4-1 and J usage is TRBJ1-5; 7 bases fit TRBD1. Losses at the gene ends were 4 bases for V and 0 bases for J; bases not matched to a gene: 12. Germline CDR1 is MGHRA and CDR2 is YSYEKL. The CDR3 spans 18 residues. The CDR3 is CASSRLPGQQFSNQPQHF. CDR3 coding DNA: TGCGCCAGCAGCCGACTTCCGGGACAGCAGTTTAGCAATCAGCCCCAGCATTTT.